The following is a TCR beta chain sequence with its context. The PCR used 60 Vbeta and 13 Jbeta primers. Using immunoSEQ multiplex PCR, the repertoire was profiled, and TCRdb retains in-frame clones only, with some absent. The top ten clones hold over 2.5% of a sample with 150,000 to 200,000 clones, 55% to 65% of them seen once. This specimen belongs to a study of cytomegalovirus exposure and HLA in healthy donors. The CDR3 runs to 14 residues. Germline-derived CDR1 and CDR2 are GTSNPN and SVGIG (reference sequence). Deletions cut 3 bases from V and 4 bases from J, with 15 bases between. The sequence derives from a man aged 40-55 years in good health and CMV-seronegative. V is TRBV30 and J is TRBJ1-1; no reliable D call. Specimen: PBMCs. CDR3 nucleotides: TGTGCCTGGAGCATCTCCGGTTGGAGCACTGAAGCTTTCTTT. This codes for CAWSISGWSTEAFF.